This passage covers 26 T cell receptor beta chains from one sample sequenced in a study of T-cell memory formation after mild COVID-19. Each CDR3 protein is one row after TCRdb ran MiXCR on the 5' RACE reads. Of roughly 190,000 distinct CDR3 sequences in the sample, around 20% were seen once. The sequenced material came from PBMCs or a T cell subset sorted from them (not recorded which). These receptors were collected from an adult woman who had mild COVID-19 (a few samples of this study predate the infection). Cell type and time point are not known.

In this sample, this clonotype turned up a few times. This chain connects TRBV19 to TRBJ2-6, with no clear D. The CDR3 runs 15 residues. Per the germline V gene, CDR1 is LNHDA and CDR2 is SQIVND (reference sequence). V gave up 9 bases and J gave up 3 bases, with 15 bases separating them. The CDR3: CASLPRTYGANVLTF. The DNA of the CDR3 is TGTGCCAGCCTGCCCCGGACCTATGGGGCCAACGTCCTGACTTTC.

The rearrangement uses TRBV6-5 and TRBJ1-1; no reliable D call. The CDR3 is made up of 14 amino acids. With 5 bases removed from V and 0 bases from J, the gap between germline ends came to 10 bases. CDR1 MNHEY and CDR2 SVGAGI come from the germline V gene. This CDR3 reads CASSGRTMNTEAFF. The CDR3 nucleotides read TGTGCCAGCAGTGGACGGACGATGAACACTGAAGCTTTCTTT.

This clonotype was seen only a few times. This chain uses TRBV15 with TRBJ2-4, with a tentative D call TRBD1 (6 bases). Germline V lookup: CDR1 LNHNV, CDR2 YYDKDF (reference sequence). This CDR3 is 15 amino acids long. V gave up 3 bases and J gave up 10 bases, with 19 bases separating them. CDR3 sequence (DNA): TGTGCCACCAGCAGGGTACAACGGGACACAAGAATTCAGTACTTC. Amino acid sequence: CATSRVQRDTRIQYF. The full variable domain, completed using reference TRBV15 and TRBJ2-4, is DAMVIQNPRYQVTQFGKPVTLSCSQTLNHNVMYWYQQKSSQAPKLLFHYYDKDFNNEADTPDNFQSRRPNTSFCFLDIRSPGLGDTAMYLCATSRVQRDTRIQYFGAGTRLSVL.

In its sample, this clonotype was seen a few times. The chain recombines TRBV15 with TRBJ2-7; 11 bases fit TRBD2. The CDR3 has 16 amino acids. The trim removed 0 bases at V and 4 bases at J, leaving 5 bases unmatched. CDR1 is LNHNV, CDR2 YYDKDF, per germline (reference sequence). The CDR3 bases are TGTGCCACCAGCAGAGATGTCGCTAGCGGGAGGTACGAGCAGTACTTC. It encodes CATSRDVASGRYEQYF.

This chain joins TRBV2 and TRBJ1-5; D is perhaps TRBD1 (6 bases). V lost 6 bases to trimming and J lost 7 bases, with 16 bases between them. CDR1 is SNHLY and CDR2 is FYNNEI in the germline V gene. This CDR3 spans 14 amino acids. CDR3 residues: CASSPGAGEQPQHF. Written as DNA, the CDR3 is TGTGCCAGCAGCCCCGGGGCAGGGGAACAGCCCCAGCATTTT.

This clonotype was observed a few times. This rearrangement joins TRBV16 to TRBJ1-4; TRBD1 is a possible D gene (5 bases). The CDR3 spans 14 residues. Germline V gene data show CDR1 as KGHSY and CDR2 as FQNENV. V lost 5 bases and J lost 5, with 12 bases in between. The CDR3 DNA reads TGTGCCAGCAGCTTCGCAGGGATGAATGAAAAACTGTTTTTT. Translating it yields CASSFAGMNEKLFF. The complete variable domain, with remaining parts taken from reference TRBV16 and TRBJ1-4, reads GEEVAQTPKHLVRGEGQKAKLYCAPIKGHSYVFWYQQVLKNEFKFLISFQNENVFDETGMPKERFSAKCLPNSPCSLEIQATKLEDSAVYFCASSFAGMNEKLFFGSGTQLSVL.

The chain has TRBV7-2 and TRBJ2-2, with 8 bases aligning to TRBD2. Unmatched junction bases numbered 9, after V lost 10 bases and J lost 2 bases. Germline CDR1 reads SGHTA; CDR2 reads FQGNSA. CDR3 length: 15 amino acids. The CDR3 loop reads CATPPGGLNTGELFF. The CDR3 DNA is TGTGCCACCCCCCCGGGGGGGCTTAACACCGGGGAGCTGTTTTTT.

V and J are TRBV7-9 and TRBJ1-2; 9 nucleotides line up with TRBD1. The CDR3 is made up of 13 amino acids. Losses at the gene ends were 3 bases for V and 8 bases for J; bases not matched to a gene: 4. Germline V lookup: CDR1 SEHNR, CDR2 FQNEAQ (reference sequence). The CDR3 coding sequence is TGTGCCAGCAGCTTTGGGACAGGGTACGGCTACACCTTC. Protein product: CASSFGTGYGYTF.

The table lists this clonotype with a few counts. The rearrangement joins TRBV5-6 to TRBJ1-2; unclear D gene. The length of the CDR3 is 12 residues. Per the germline V gene, CDR1 is SGHDT and CDR2 is YYEEEE. Trimming took 0 bases from V and 7 from J, leaving 7 bases between them. CDR3 in amino acids: CASSLAGPGYTF. The CDR3, as DNA: TGTGCCAGCAGCTTGGCCGGGCCTGGCTACACCTTC.

V is TRBV7-2 and J is TRBJ2-7; TRBD2 matches 10 bases. This CDR3 is 16 amino acids long. Per germline, CDR1 SGHTA and CDR2 FQGNSA. J was trimmed by 5 bases and V by 5 bases; bases with no gene match: 12. The CDR3 nucleotides are TGTGCCAGCAGCCGCCGCCAAGCGGGAGGGGCTCACGAGCAGTACTTC. Its translation: CASSRRQAGGAHEQYF.

This clonotype has more than one count but fewer than ten. The gene calls are TRBV7-2 and TRBJ2-6; D is possibly TRBD1 (5 bases). The CDR3 is 17 residues long. V dropped 1 base and J dropped 1 base, with 11 bases sitting between them. Germline CDR1 SGHTA, CDR2 FQGNSA. CDR3 in amino acids: CASSLGWQGSGANVLTF. CDR3 in DNA: TGTGCCAGCAGCTTAGGGTGGCAGGGATCTGGGGCCAACGTCCTGACTTTC.

The chain couples TRBV5-1 to TRBJ2-7; 10 nucleotides agree with TRBD1. J gave up 2 bases and V 9 bases, and 8 bases lay outside the gene matches. CDR1 is SGHRS and CDR2 is YFSETQ in the germline V gene. The CDR3 extends over 14 amino acids. The CDR3 protein is CATSWDRGPYEQYF. The CDR3 DNA reads as TGCGCCACCTCCTGGGACAGGGGCCCCTACGAGCAGTACTTC.

J is TRBJ1-1 and V is TRBV19, with 7 bases identical to TRBD1. This CDR3 has 16 amino acids. The V segment lost 0 bases and the J segment 3 bases; nucleotides outside the gene matches: 7. In germline, CDR1 is LNHDA, CDR2 SQIVND (reference sequence). CDR3 region: CASSIDLGTADTEAFF. The CDR3 nucleotides read TGTGCCAGTAGTATAGATCTTGGGACAGCTGACACTGAAGCTTTCTTT.

The chain links TRBV6-5 to TRBJ2-7, with 12 bases fitting TRBD2. The germline V gene has CDR1 MNHEY and CDR2 SVGAGI. V lost 7 bases, J lost 2 bases, and 3 bases stayed unmatched. This CDR3 has 14 residues. CDR3 in amino acids: CASNRLAGAYEQYF. CDR3 nucleotide sequence: TGTGCCAGCAACCGACTAGCGGGAGCCTACGAGCAGTACTTC.

This clonotype was detected only a few times. V usage is TRBV15 and J usage is TRBJ2-6, with 8 bases fitting TRBD1. This CDR3 contains 15 residues. J gave up 13 bases and V 3 bases, and 11 bases lay outside the gene matches. Germline values: CDR1 LNHNV, CDR2 YYDKDF (reference sequence). The CDR3 DNA follows: TGTGCCACCAGCAGGGGGGACAGGACCCGGGGTGTCCTGACTTTC. Protein sequence: CATSRGDRTRGVLTF.

This clonotype was detected a few times. Here the CDR3 DNA reads TGTGCCAGCAGTCGACAGGGGGCCACCTCTGGGGCCAACGTCCTGACTTTC. This encodes CASSRQGATSGANVLTF. V usage is TRBV12-3 or TRBV12-4 and J usage is TRBJ2-6, with 10 positions matching TRBD1. CDR3 length: 17 amino acids. After removal of 5 bases from V and 0 bases from J, the junction contained 4 bases not matched to a gene.

This clonotype was counted between two and nine times. The chain is built from TRBV29-1 and TRBJ1-2, with unresolved D. Germline lookup yields CDR1 SQVTM and CDR2 ANQGSEA. The CDR3 loop spans 13 amino acids. Between the trimmed V and J ends, which lost 4 bases and 10 bases, there was a span of 19 bases. CDR3 DNA: TGCAGCGTTGTGGCACAAGCGGTCGGGGACTACACCTTC. Its protein product is CSVVAQAVGDYTF.

V gene TRBV20-1 combines with J gene TRBJ2-2, with D unclear. This CDR3 has 12 amino acids. V shed 1 base and J shed 5 bases, with 5 bases lying between them. Per the germline V gene, CDR1 is DFQATT and CDR2 is SNEGSKA (reference sequence). This CDR3 is CSARGRTGELFF. CDR3 DNA: TGCAGTGCTAGAGGAAGGACCGGGGAGCTGTTTTTT.

The genes are TRBV20-1 and TRBJ2-7; D not certain. Germline CDR1 is DFQATT and CDR2 is SNEGSKA (reference sequence). The CDR3 has 11 residues. The ends were cut back, 6 bases at V and 1 base at J, with 7 bases in the middle. The CDR3 nucleotides read TGCAGTGCCCAAGCTTCCTACGAGCAGTACTTC. Protein sequence: CSAQASYEQYF.

The CDR3 loop reads CASSLRSSVLYEQYF. In nucleotides, the CDR3 is TGTGCCAGCAGCTTGCGGTCTAGCGTGCTCTACGAGCAGTACTTC. The rearrangement joins TRBV5-6 to TRBJ2-7; tentative D call: TRBD2 (6 bases). The V end was cut by 1 base, the J end by 3 bases, with 14 bases between. The CDR3 runs to 15 residues. Germline V gives CDR1 SGHDT, CDR2 YYEEEE.

The chain has TRBV25-1 and TRBJ2-7, with D uncertain. Germline assignment: CDR1 MGHDK and CDR2 SYGVNS. The CDR3 extends over 12 amino acids. The V gene lost 5 bases and the J gene lost 7 bases, with 12 bases spanning the gap. The DNA for the CDR3 is TGTGCCAGCAGTTACACGGGCTGGGAGCAGTACTTC. It specifies CASSYTGWEQYF.

This clonotype was detected only a few times. The chain couples TRBV23-1 to TRBJ2-3, with 10 nucleotides matching TRBD2. TRBV23-1 is recorded as an ORF, its role being uncertain. V dropped 4 bases and J dropped 1; count of bases not matched to a gene: 8. CDR3 size: 17 residues. CDR3 in DNA: TGCGCCAGCAGTCGGGCCTTAGCGGGGGGAGGCACAGATACGCAGTATTTT. The encoded protein is CASSRALAGGGTDTQYF.

V usage is TRBV3-1 and J usage is TRBJ2-1; no firm D call. Deletions cut 3 bases from V and 9 bases from J, with 9 bases between. The germline V gene encodes CDR1 LGHDT and CDR2 YNNKEL (reference sequence). CDR3 length equals 12 residues. In DNA form, the CDR3 reads TGTGCCAGCAGCCACGGGCGTCGTGAGCAGTTCTTC. Its protein is CASSHGRREQFF.

The gene calls are TRBV4-2 and TRBJ1-2; a weak D match, TRBD1 (6 bases). Deletions cut 3 bases from V and 4 bases from J, with 6 bases between. Germline CDR1 LGHNA, CDR2 YNFKEQ. The CDR3 spans 12 residues. The CDR3 DNA reads TGTGCCAGCAGCCAGGGGGCCTATGGCTACACCTTC. Its translation: CASSQGAYGYTF.

The chain employs TRBV6-2 or TRBV6-3 and TRBJ2-1; D unresolved. The CDR3 is 15 residues long. In germline, CDR1 is MNHEY, CDR2 SVGEGT. Trimming took 3 bases from V and 3 from J, leaving 12 bases between them. The CDR3: CASSYGSDRYNEQFF. The CDR3 nucleotides read TGTGCCAGCAGTTATGGATCCGACCGCTACAATGAGCAGTTCTTC.

In this sample, this clonotype turned up a few times. The CDR3 loop is CASSLGATATDGYTF. CDR3 bases: TGCGCCAGCAGCTTGGGAGCGACAGCAACGGATGGCTACACCTTC. V and J are TRBV5-1 and TRBJ1-2; weak D call: TRBD1 (5 bases). This CDR3 contains 15 residues. V was trimmed by 0 bases and J by 6 bases, leaving 15 bases between them. The germline V gene has CDR1 SGHRS and CDR2 YFSETQ.